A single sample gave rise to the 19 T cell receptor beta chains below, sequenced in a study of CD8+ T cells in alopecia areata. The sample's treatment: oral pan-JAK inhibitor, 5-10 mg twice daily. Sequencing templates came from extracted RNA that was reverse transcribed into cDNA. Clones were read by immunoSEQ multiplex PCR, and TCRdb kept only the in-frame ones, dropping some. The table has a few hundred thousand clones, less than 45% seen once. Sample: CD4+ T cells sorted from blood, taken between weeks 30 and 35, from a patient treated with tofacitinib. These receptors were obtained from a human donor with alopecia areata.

The CDR3 sequence: CASSRRQTANTGELFF. The CDR3 region has the DNA TGTGCCAGCAGCCGCCGCCAGACAGCTAACACCGGGGAGCTGTTTTTT. The chain has TRBV14 and TRBJ2-2; the D gene is possibly TRBD1 (5 bases). Germline V gene lookup returns CDR1 SGHDN and CDR2 FVKESK. CDR3 length: 16 amino acids. Trimming took off 4 bases at V and 2 bases at J, with 14 bases between the two ends.

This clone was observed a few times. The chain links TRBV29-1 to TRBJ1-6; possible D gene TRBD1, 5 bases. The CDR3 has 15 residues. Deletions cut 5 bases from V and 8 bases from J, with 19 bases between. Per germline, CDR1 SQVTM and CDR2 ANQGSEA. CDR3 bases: TGCAGCGTTCAGTCCGAGGGGTCTAGGGATTCACCCCTCCACTTT. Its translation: CSVQSEGSRDSPLHF.

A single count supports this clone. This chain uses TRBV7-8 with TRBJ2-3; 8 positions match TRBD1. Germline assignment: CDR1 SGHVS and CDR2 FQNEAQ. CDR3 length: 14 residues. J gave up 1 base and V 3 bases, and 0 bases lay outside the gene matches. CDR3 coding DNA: TGTGCCAGCAGCTTGACAGGGGGCACAGATACGCAGTATTTT. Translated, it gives CASSLTGGTDTQYF.

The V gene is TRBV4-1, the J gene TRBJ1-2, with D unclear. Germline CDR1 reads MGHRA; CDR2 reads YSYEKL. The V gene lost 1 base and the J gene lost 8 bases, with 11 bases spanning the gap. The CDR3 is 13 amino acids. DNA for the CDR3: TGCGCCAGCAGCCAAGTAGATCTGGGGGGCTACACCTTC. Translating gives CASSQVDLGGYTF.

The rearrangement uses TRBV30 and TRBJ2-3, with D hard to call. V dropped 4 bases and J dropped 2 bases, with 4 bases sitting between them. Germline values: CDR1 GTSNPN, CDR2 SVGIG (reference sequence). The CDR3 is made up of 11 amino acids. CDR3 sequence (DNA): TGTGCCTGGACTAACACAGATACGCAGTATTTT. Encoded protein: CAWTNTDTQYF.

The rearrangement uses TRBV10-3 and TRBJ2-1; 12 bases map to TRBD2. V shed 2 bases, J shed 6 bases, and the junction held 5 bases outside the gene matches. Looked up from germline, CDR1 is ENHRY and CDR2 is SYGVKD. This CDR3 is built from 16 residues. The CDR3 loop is CAISELLAGGSNEQFF. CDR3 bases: TGTGCCATCAGTGAGCTACTAGCGGGAGGATCCAATGAGCAGTTCTTC.

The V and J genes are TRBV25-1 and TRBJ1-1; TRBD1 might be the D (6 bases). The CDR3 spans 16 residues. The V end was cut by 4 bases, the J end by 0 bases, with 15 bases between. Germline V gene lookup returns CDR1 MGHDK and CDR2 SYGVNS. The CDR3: CASSGEQGYMNTEAFF. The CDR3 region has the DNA TGTGCCAGCAGTGGGGAACAGGGATACATGAACACTGAAGCTTTCTTT.

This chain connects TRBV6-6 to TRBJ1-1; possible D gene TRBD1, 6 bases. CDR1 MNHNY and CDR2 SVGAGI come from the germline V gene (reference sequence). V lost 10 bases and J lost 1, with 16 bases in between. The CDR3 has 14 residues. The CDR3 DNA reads TGTGCCACAAAATCCGGGACACAGAACACTGAAGCTTTCTTT. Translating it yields CATKSGTQNTEAFF.

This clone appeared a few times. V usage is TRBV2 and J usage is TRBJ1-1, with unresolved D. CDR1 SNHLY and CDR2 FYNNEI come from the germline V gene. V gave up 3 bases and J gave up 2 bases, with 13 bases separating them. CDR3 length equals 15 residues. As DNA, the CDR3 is TGTGCCAGCAGTGAGTTGGGCAGATCAAACACTGAAGCTTTCTTT. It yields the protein CASSELGRSNTEAFF.

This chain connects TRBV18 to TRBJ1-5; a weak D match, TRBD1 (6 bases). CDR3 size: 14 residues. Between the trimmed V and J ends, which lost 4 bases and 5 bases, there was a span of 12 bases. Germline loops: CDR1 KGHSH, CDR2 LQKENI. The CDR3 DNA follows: TGTGCCAGCTCACGGCCGGGACAACATCAGCCCCAGCATTTT. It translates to CASSRPGQHQPQHF.

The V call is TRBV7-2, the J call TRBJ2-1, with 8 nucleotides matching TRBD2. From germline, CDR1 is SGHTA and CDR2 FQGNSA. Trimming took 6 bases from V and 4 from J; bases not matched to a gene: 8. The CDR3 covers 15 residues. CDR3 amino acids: CASSYFAGGYNEQFF. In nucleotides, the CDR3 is TGTGCCAGCAGTTATTTTGCGGGGGGATACAATGAGCAGTTCTTC.

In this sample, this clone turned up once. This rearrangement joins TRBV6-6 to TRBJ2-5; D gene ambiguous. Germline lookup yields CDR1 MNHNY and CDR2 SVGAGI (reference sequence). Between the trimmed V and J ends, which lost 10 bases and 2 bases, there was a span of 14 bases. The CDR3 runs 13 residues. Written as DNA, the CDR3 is TGTGCCACCCGGTGGTCGGTTCAAGAGACCCAGTACTTC. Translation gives CATRWSVQETQYF.

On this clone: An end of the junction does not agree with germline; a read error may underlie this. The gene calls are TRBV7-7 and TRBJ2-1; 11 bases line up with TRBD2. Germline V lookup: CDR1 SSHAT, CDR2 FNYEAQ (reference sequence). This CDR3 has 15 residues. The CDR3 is CASSLAGGIYNEQFF. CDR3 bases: TGTGCTAGCAGCTTAGCGGGAGGGATCTACAATGAGCAGTTCTTC.

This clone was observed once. The chain's CDR3 is CASSLQIYGYTF. For the CDR3, the DNA is TGTGCCAGCAGCTTACAGATCTATGGCTACACCTTC. The chain employs TRBV7-9 and TRBJ1-2; D call uncertain. CDR1 and CDR2 (germline): SEHNR, FQNEAQ (reference sequence). CDR3 length equals 12 residues. V dropped 2 bases and J dropped 4 bases, with 5 bases sitting between them. Using reference TRBV7-9 and TRBJ1-2 for the parts outside the CDR3, the full variable domain is DTGVSQNPRHKITKRGQNVTFRCDPISEHNRLYWYRQTLGQGPEFLTYFQNEAQLEKSRLLSDRFSAERPKGSFSTLEIQRTEQGDSAMYLCASSLQIYGYTFGSGTRLTVV.

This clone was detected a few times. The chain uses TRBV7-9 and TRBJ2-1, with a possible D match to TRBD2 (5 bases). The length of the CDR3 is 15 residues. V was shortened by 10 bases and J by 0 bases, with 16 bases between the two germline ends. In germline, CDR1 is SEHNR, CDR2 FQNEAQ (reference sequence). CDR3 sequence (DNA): TGTGCCATTATTCCGGGTGGGAGCTCCTACAATGAGCAGTTCTTC. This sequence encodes CAIIPGGSSYNEQFF.

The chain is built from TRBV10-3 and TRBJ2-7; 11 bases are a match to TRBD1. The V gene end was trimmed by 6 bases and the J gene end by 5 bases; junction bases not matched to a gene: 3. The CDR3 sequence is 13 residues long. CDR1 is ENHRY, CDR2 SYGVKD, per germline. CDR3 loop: CAIRRTGGDEQYF. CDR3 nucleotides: TGTGCCATCAGACGGACAGGGGGCGACGAGCAGTACTTC.

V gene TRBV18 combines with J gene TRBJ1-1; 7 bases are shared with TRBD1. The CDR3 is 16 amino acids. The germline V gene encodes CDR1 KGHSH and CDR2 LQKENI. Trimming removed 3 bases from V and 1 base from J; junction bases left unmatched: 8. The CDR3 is CASSPLRDSQNTEAFF. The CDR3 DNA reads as TGTGCCAGCTCACCGCTAAGGGACAGTCAGAACACTGAAGCTTTCTTT.

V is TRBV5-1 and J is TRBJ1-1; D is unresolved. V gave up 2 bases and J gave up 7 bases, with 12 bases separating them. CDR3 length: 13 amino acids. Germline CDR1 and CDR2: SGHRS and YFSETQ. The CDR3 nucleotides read TGCGCCAGCAGCTTAGAACGTAGTATTGAAGCTTTCTTT. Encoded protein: CASSLERSIEAFF.

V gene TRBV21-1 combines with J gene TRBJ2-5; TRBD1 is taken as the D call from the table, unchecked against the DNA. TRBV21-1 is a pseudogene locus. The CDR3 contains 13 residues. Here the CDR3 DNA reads TGTGCCAGCAGCAATAGTCAGGAAGAGACCCAGTACTTC. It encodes CASSNSQEETQYF.